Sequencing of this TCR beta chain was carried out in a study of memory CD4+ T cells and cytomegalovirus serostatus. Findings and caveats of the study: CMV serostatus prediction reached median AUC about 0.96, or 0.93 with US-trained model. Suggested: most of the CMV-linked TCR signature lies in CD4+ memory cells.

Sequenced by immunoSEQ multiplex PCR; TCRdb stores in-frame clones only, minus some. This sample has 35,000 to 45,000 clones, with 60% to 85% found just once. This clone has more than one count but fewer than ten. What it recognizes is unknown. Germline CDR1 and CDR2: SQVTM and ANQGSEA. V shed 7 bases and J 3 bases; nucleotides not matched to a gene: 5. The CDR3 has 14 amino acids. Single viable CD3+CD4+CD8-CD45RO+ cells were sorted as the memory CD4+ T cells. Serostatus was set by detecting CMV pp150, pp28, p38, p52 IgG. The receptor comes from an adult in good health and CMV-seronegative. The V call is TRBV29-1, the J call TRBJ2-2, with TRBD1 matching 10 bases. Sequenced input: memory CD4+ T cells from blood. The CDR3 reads CSAGGTGDTGELFF. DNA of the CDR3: TGCAGCGCCGGAGGGACAGGGGACACCGGGGAGCTGTTTTTT.